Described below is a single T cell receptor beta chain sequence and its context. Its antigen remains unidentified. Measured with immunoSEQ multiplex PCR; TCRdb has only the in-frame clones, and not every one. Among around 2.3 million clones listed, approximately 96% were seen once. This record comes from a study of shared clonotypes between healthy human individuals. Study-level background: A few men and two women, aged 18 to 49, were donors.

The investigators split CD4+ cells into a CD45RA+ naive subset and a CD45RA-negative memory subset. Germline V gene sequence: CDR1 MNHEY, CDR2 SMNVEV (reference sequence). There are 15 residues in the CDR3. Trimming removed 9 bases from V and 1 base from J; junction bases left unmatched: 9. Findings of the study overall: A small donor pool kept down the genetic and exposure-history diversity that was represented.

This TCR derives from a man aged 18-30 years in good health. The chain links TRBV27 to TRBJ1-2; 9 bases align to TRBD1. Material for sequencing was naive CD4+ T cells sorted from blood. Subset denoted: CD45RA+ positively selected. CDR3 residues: CASRGDRGSNYGYTF. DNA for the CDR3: TGTGCCAGTAGGGGAGACAGGGGGAGTAACTATGGCTACACCTTC.